The 18 T cell receptor beta chains below come from one sample, sequenced in a study of blood T cell repertoires in COVID-19. Profiling relied on immunoSEQ multiplex PCR, and the TCRdb table lists in-frame clones only, not all of them. The sample contains under 150,000 clones, less than 85% of which appear only once. Sequenced sample: peripheral blood. The receptors derive from a human donor in a cohort sampled during active COVID-19.

The chain joins TRBV6-5 to TRBJ2-3; D call uncertain. Trimming removed 6 bases from V and 0 bases from J, with 7 bases in between. The CDR3 extends over 13 amino acids. The germline V gene encodes CDR1 MNHEY and CDR2 SVGAGI. CDR3 loop: CASRSTSTDTQYF. CDR3 nucleotides: TGTGCCAGCAGATCAACTAGCACAGATACGCAGTATTTT.

The chain combines TRBV25-1 with TRBJ1-1; 10 bases agree with TRBD1. The germline CDR1 and CDR2 sequences are MGHDK and SYGVNS. This CDR3 contains 14 residues. The V gene end was trimmed by 7 bases and the J gene end by 8 bases; junction bases not matched to a gene: 10. CDR3 coding DNA: TGTGCCAGCACGGGACAGGGGCGGAGAGGAGAAGCTTTCTTT. Translation: CASTGQGRRGEAFF.

The chain has TRBV5-1 and TRBJ2-5, with D possibly TRBD2 on 5 matching bases. Germline values: CDR1 SGHRS, CDR2 YFSETQ. CDR3 length: 14 residues. Trimming stripped 4 bases from V and 3 bases from J, with 13 bases between. The CDR3 sequence is CASSPDGVEETQYF. The CDR3 nucleotides read TGCGCCAGCAGCCCTGACGGGGTTGAAGAGACCCAGTACTTC.

This clone has more than one count but fewer than ten. The gene calls are TRBV5-1 and TRBJ1-2, with TRBD1 matching 10 bases. The J segment lost 6 bases and the V segment lost 4 bases, leaving 9 bases of the junction unmatched. Per the germline V gene, CDR1 is SGHRS and CDR2 is YFSETQ. The CDR3 contains 15 residues. CDR3 DNA: TGCGCCAGCAGCCGGGGGGACAGGGGAGCTGATGGCTACACCTTC. Protein sequence: CASSRGDRGADGYTF.

The rearrangement uses TRBV19 and TRBJ2-5, with D maybe TRBD2 (5 bases). Trimming removed 6 bases from V and 5 bases from J, with 13 bases in between. The CDR3 sequence is 13 residues long. Germline CDR1 reads LNHDA; CDR2 reads SQIVND (reference sequence). The CDR3 DNA is TGTGCCAGTAGCTGGGGAGTGCGGGAGACCCAGTACTTC. It yields the protein CASSWGVRETQYF.

The V and J genes are TRBV4-3 and TRBJ1-5; D is uncertain. Deletions cut 1 base from V and 8 bases from J, with 15 bases between. CDR1 is LGHNA and CDR2 is YSLEER in the germline V gene. CDR3 size: 15 residues. The CDR3 protein is CASSQGRALGEPQHF. The CDR3, as DNA: TGCGCCAGCAGCCAAGGACGGGCCCTCGGGGAGCCCCAGCATTTT.

The chain has TRBV6-6 and TRBJ2-5; 7 bases agree with TRBD2. The CDR3 is 12 amino acids. Looked up from germline, CDR1 is MNHNY and CDR2 is SVGAGI (reference sequence). Trimming cost V 8 bases and J 4 bases; bases outside gene matches: 4. The CDR3 nucleotides are TGTGCCAGCCGGGGGGTGGGAGAGACCCAGTACTTC. Translating gives CASRGVGETQYF.

The genes are TRBV7-6 and TRBJ2-3, with TRBD2 matching over 13 bases. This CDR3 contains 16 residues. From germline, CDR1 is SGHVS and CDR2 FNYEAQ. V gave up 5 bases and J gave up 3 bases; unmatched junction bases: 5. CDR3 sequence reads: CASSVTSGGFTDTQYF. The CDR3 DNA reads as TGTGCCAGCAGCGTGACTAGCGGGGGGTTTACAGATACGCAGTATTTT.

The gene calls are TRBV24-1 and TRBJ2-1; 8 bases match TRBD1. Germline V gene sequence: CDR1 KGHDR, CDR2 SFDVKD. V shed 6 bases and J 5 bases; nucleotides not matched to a gene: 11. The CDR3 length is 16 residues. The CDR3 loop is CATSPPAGTGNNEQFF. The CDR3 DNA follows: TGTGCCACCAGTCCACCGGCGGGGACAGGAAACAATGAGCAGTTCTTC.

The V and J genes are TRBV2 and TRBJ2-3; D possibly corresponds to TRBD2 (5 bases). Trimming cost V 7 bases and J 3 bases, with 11 bases left between them. This CDR3 has 13 residues. Germline CDR1 is SNHLY and CDR2 is FYNNEI. CDR3 nucleotides: TGTGCCAGCAAAGGGCGGAGGACAGATACGCAGTATTTT. This encodes CASKGRRTDTQYF.

The rearrangement uses TRBV6-2 or TRBV6-3 and TRBJ1-4; possible D gene TRBD1, 5 bases. CDR3 length equals 14 residues. With 6 bases removed from V and 7 bases from J, the gap between germline ends came to 15 bases. CDR1 MNHEY and CDR2 SVGEGT come from the germline V gene. CDR3 coding DNA: TGTGCCAGCAGCCACCCGCGGGGCGGTGAAAAACTGTTTTTT. Its translation: CASSHPRGGEKLFF.

This clone showed up just a few times. The chain uses TRBV3-1 (or the pseudogene TRBV3-2) and TRBJ2-2, with D possibly being TRBD2 (6 bases). Germline V gene lookup returns CDR1 LGHDT and CDR2 YNNKEL (reference sequence). The germline V and J ends were trimmed by 7 bases and 5 bases, with 14 bases remaining between them. The CDR3 contains 14 residues. CDR3 nucleotide sequence: TGTGCCAGCAATCCAGAGGCGGGAACCGGGGAGCTGTTTTTT. Amino acids: CASNPEAGTGELFF.

The chain links TRBV7-6 to TRBJ2-2, with D possibly being TRBD2 (6 bases). The CDR3 consists of 18 residues. Germline lookup yields CDR1 SGHVS and CDR2 FNYEAQ. V lost 2 bases, J lost 1 base, and 17 bases lay in between. CDR3 region: CASSLSGLAWGNTGELFF. The DNA of the CDR3 is TGTGCCAGCAGCTTAAGCGGGCTAGCGTGGGGGAACACCGGGGAGCTGTTTTTT.

The chain recombines TRBV7-2 with TRBJ1-3; 8 bases agree with TRBD1. The V gene's germline CDR1 is SGHTA and CDR2 FQGNSA. Trimming cost V 5 bases and J 2 bases; bases outside gene matches: 5. The CDR3 is 15 residues long. CDR3 coding DNA: TGTGCCAGCAGCCTACTGGACAGGGCTGGAAACACCATATATTTT. Protein: CASSLLDRAGNTIYF.

This chain joins TRBV3-1 (or the pseudogene TRBV3-2) and TRBJ2-1; TRBD2 aligns across 8 bases. Germline lookup yields CDR1 LGHDT and CDR2 YNNKEL (reference sequence). The CDR3 extends over 18 amino acids. V was pared by 1 base and J by 7 bases, with 15 bases of the junction left unmatched. The CDR3 protein is CASSQASPRGGRSNEQFF. CDR3 nucleotide sequence: TGTGCCAGCAGCCAAGCTTCCCCCCGGGGGGGCCGTAGTAATGAGCAGTTCTTC.

J is TRBJ1-2 and V is TRBV4-3; a weak D match, TRBD1 (6 bases). Between the trimmed V and J ends, which lost 0 bases and 2 bases, there was a span of 13 bases. Per germline, CDR1 LGHNA and CDR2 YSLEER. The length of the CDR3 is 16 residues. The CDR3 loop is CASSQDREGGNYGYTF. In nucleotides, the CDR3 is TGCGCCAGCAGCCAAGATAGGGAGGGGGGGAACTATGGCTACACCTTC.

The J gene is TRBJ2-2, the V gene TRBV13; 9 bases agree with TRBD2. The trim removed 5 bases at V and 8 bases at J, leaving 9 bases unmatched. CDR3 length: 15 residues. CDR1 is PRHDT and CDR2 is FYEKMQ in the germline V gene (reference sequence). The CDR3 nucleotides read TGTGCCAGCAGCCGGAAGCGGGGGGCAGGTGGGGAGCTGTTTTTT. Its protein product is CASSRKRGAGGELFF.

The genes are TRBV5-6 and TRBJ1-6; D perhaps matches TRBD1 (6 bases). Germline CDR1 SGHDT, CDR2 YYEEEE. The ends were cut back, 3 bases at V and 9 bases at J, with 13 bases in the middle. The CDR3 length is 14 residues. CDR3 sequence (DNA): TGTGCCAGCAGCTCACAGGGAAGCGGTTCACCCCTCCACTTT. Translation gives CASSSQGSGSPLHF.